This TCR beta chain was profiled in a study of OX40 agonist ivuxolimab in advanced cancers. About the study: Partial responses were achieved by three patients, one with hepatocellular carcinoma and two with cutaneous melanoma.

A history of autoimmune disease or systemic immunosuppression excluded patients. Sequencing was performed with immunoSEQ multiplex PCR; in TCRdb, only in-frame clones are kept and a portion is missing. The sample holds more than 75,000 clones, about 80% seen once. CDR3 length equals 22 residues. The sequence came from an adult with an advanced solid tumor such as melanoma, head and neck, liver or kidney cancer. The rearrangement links TRBV21-1 to TRBJ2-3; TRBD2 is the table's D call, not checked against the DNA. TRBV21-1 corresponds to a pseudogene. Here the sequenced sample was CD4+ or CD8+ T cells sorted from blood, taken in a trial of the OX40 agonist ivuxolimab. The CDR3, as DNA: TGTGCCAGCAGCAAAAATCCTCCGACTAGCGGGAGAGTACCAACGGTCGCAGATACGCAGTATTTT. Residues: CASSKNPPTSGRVPTVADTQYF.